This entry features one T cell receptor (beta chain) sequence. This sample was included in a study of T cell changes during pregnancy in multiple sclerosis. Assay used: immunoSEQ multiplex PCR; TCRdb lists only in-frame clones, some missing. The sample lists approximately 70,000 clones; 91% were seen once. Trimming left V 5 bases short and J 4 bases short, with 14 bases between. The CDR3 is 14 residues long. Germline CDR1 MNHEY, CDR2 SVGAGI. The sequenced sample was peripheral blood, obtained in the third trimester of pregnancy. The rearrangement uses TRBV6-5 and TRBJ1-1; D gene unclear. The TCR originated in a female donor in good health, enrolled as a control in a pregnancy study. The CDR3 DNA sequence: TGTGCCAGCAGTCGCGGCTCCACCCTCACTGAAGCTTTCTTT. Its protein is CASSRGSTLTEAFF.